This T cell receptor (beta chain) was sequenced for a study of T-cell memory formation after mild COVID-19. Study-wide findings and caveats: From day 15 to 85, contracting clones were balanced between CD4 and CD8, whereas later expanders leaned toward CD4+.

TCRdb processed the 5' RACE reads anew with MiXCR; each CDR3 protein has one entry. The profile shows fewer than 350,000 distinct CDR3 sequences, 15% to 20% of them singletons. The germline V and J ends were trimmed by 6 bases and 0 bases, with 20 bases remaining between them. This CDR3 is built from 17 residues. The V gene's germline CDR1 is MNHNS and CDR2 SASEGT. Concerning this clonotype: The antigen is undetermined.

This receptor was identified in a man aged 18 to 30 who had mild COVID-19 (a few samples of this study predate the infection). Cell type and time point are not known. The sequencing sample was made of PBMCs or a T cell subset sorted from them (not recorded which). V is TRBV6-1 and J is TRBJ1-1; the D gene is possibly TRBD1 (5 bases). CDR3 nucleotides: TGTGCCAGCAGCAAACCCGGGACTCTCCACATGAACACTGAAGCTTTCTTT. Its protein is CASSKPGTLHMNTEAFF.